This T cell receptor (beta chain) was retrieved from a study of blood T cell repertoires in COVID-19. Study as a whole: Some COVID-19 samples were acute and others convalescent; all came from the United States, Italy and Spain. Sample material is recorded as cDNA or gDNA derived from T cells, B-cell-depleted T cells, or PBMCs.

In the study's own analysis: By means of reference gene primer amplification, nucleated cell counts were estimated. Using immunoSEQ multiplex PCR, the repertoire was profiled, and TCRdb retains in-frame clones only, with some absent. For V, J and clone size, that table is used; D and trimming come from the DNA. The sample lists around 100,000 clones; about 85% were seen once. CDR3 length: 16 amino acids. V was pared by 2 bases and J by 0 bases, with 8 bases between. Looked up from germline, CDR1 is MNHEY and CDR2 is SVGAGI. The rearrangement links TRBV6-5 to TRBJ2-6; D call uncertain. The source material was peripheral blood. The source is a human donor in a cohort sampled during active COVID-19. CDR3 in DNA: TGTGCCAGCAGTTACCGCCGGTACTCTGGGGCCAACGTCCTGACTTTC. Translation gives CASSYRRYSGANVLTF.